Listed below are T cell receptor beta chains from one sample, sequenced in a study of identical twins. TCRdb processed the 5' RACE reads anew with MiXCR; each CDR3 protein has one entry. The sample lists about 700,000 distinct CDR3 sequences, roughly 6.2% occurring once. The sample was naive T cells sorted from blood. These receptor sequences come from a man aged 18-30 years in good health. Both conserved end residues are part of each CDR3. A D gene is named only where the DNA matches it firmly. A clone size is listed for some rows: how often the clone was seen (once, few, many), or a class if it is expanded.

d_call j_call cdr3_length clone_size v_call cdr3_nt cdr3_aa
TRBD2 TRBJ2-2 21 few TRBV7-2 TGTGCCAGCAGCTTAGCCCGGCGGACTAGCGGGAGGCCTTCGAACACCGGGGAGCTGTTTTTT CASSLARRTSGRPSNTGELFF
. TRBJ1-1 15 many TRBV5-1 TGCGCCAGCAGCTTGGCCCAAAATGGAGGGACTGAAGCTTTCTTT CASSLAQNGGTEAFF
. TRBJ2-5 15 . TRBV28 TGTGCCAGCAGTAGGAAGACAGGGGAGGGGAAGACCCAGTACTTC CASSRKTGEGKTQYF
. TRBJ1-5 13 many TRBV10-2 TGCGCCACCCAACCGGGGAGCAATCAGCCCCAGCATTTT CATQPGSNQPQHF
. TRBJ2-2 16 many TRBV7-8 TGTGCCAGCAAAGGGCCAGGGCTAGCGATCACCGGGGAGCTGTTTTTT CASKGPGLAITGELFF
. TRBJ2-4 14 few TRBV7-2 TGTGCCAGCAGGACCGGGGGCAGCAAAAACATTCAGTACTTC CASRTGGSKNIQYF
. TRBJ2-3 12 . TRBV19 TGTGCCAGTAGTATCACCCGGGATACGCAGTATTTT CASSITRDTQYF
. TRBJ2-7 15 many TRBV20-1 TGCAGTGCTAGTCTGAATAGGGGTTTAAAGAACGAGCAGTACTTC CSASLNRGLKNEQYF
TRBD2 TRBJ2-1 17 . TRBV3-1 TGTGCCAGCAGCCAAGGAAGGGGAGGGAGGTCCCAGAATGAGCAGTTCTTC CASSQGRGGRSQNEQFF
. TRBJ1-2 13 many TRBV29-1 TGCAGCGTTGATACAGGGTGGGCGGACGGCTACACCTTC CSVDTGWADGYTF
TRBD1 TRBJ2-1 16 many TRBV5-1 TGCGCCAGCAGCTTGGGGACAGGGGGTCCATCCAATGAGCAGTTCTTC CASSLGTGGPSNEQFF
. TRBJ1-2 12 many TRBV12-3/TRBV12-4 TGTGCCAGCAGTTCCCCCACTCCGGACTACACCTTC CASSSPTPDYTF
TRBD1 TRBJ2-1 16 few TRBV28 TGTGCCAGCAGTTCCTTGACAGGGGGCTCCTACAATGAGCAGTTCTTC CASSSLTGGSYNEQFF
TRBD1 TRBJ2-1 13 . TRBV30 TGTGCCTGGGTGACAGGGGGCAGGAATGAGCAGTTCTTC CAWVTGGRNEQFF
. TRBJ1-5 16 . TRBV2 TGTGCCAGCAGTGAAGGAATTTCCGGGGCGGTTCAGCCCCAGCATTTT CASSEGISGAVQPQHF
. TRBJ2-1 17 few TRBV30 TGTGCCTGGAGCATTGGGCGGGAAAGAGAGCTTGCCGATGAGCAGTTCTTC CAWSIGRERELADEQFF
. TRBJ1-2 16 . TRBV6-5 TGTGCCAGCAGTTACTTTGAGAGGAAGAATAACTATGGCTACACCTTC CASSYFERKNNYGYTF
TRBD2 TRBJ2-2 16 many TRBV20-1 TGCAGTGCTAGTCCGGGGACTAGCGGCGCTGGCGGGGAGCTGTTTTTT CSASPGTSGAGGELFF
TRBD2 TRBJ2-1 13 . TRBV29-1 TGCAGCGTTCCCGGGACTAGCGCCAATGAGCAGTTCTTC CSVPGTSANEQFF
TRBD2 TRBJ2-1 18 few TRBV20-1 TGCAGTGCTAGTCCGAGGCGGCAGATAGCGGGGGTCTACAATGAGCAGTTCTTC CSASPRRQIAGVYNEQFF
TRBD2 TRBJ2-1 15 few TRBV11-3 TGTGCCAGCAACTTGGGACTAGCGAACAACAATGAGCAGTTCTTC CASNLGLANNNEQFF
. TRBJ2-1 17 many TRBV20-1 TGCAGTGCTAGATACCCTGGGAACCCGGGCTCCTACAATGAGCAGTTCTTC CSARYPGNPGSYNEQFF
TRBD1 TRBJ2-1 17 . TRBV11-3 TGTGCCAGCAGCTTAGACCTCCGGGACAGCCCTTACAATGAGCAGTTCTTC CASSLDLRDSPYNEQFF
. TRBJ2-6 13 . TRBV29-1 TGCAGCGTTGGGATTTCTGGGGCCAACGTCCTGACTTTC CSVGISGANVLTF
TRBD1 TRBJ2-5 14 many TRBV20-1 TGCAGTGCTCAAAGGCCGGGACAGAAAGAGACCCAGTACTTC CSAQRPGQKETQYF
. TRBJ2-2 14 many TRBV10-2 TGCGCCAGCAGTGTTATCTTGAACACCGGGGAGCTGTTTTTT CASSVILNTGELFF
. TRBJ1-1 12 many TRBV29-1 TGCAGCGTGATGAGGGGAAACACTGAAGCTTTCTTT CSVMRGNTEAFF
. TRBJ2-1 15 . TRBV11-3 TGTGCCAGCAGCTCGACGGCGAGCTCCTACAATGAGCAGTTCTTC CASSSTASSYNEQFF
. TRBJ1-5 17 many TRBV11-2 TGTGCCAGCAGCTTAGACGCTTCGGGGGGGAGCAATCAGCCCCAGCATTTT CASSLDASGGSNQPQHF
TRBD1 TRBJ2-7 14 many TRBV6-1 TGTGCCACCCTAGACAGGGAACCTCACTACGAGCAGTACTTC CATLDREPHYEQYF
. TRBJ1-2 14 . TRBV29-1 TGCAGCGTTGAAGGCGGGGGAGCTAACTATGGCTACACCTTC CSVEGGGANYGYTF
TRBD1 TRBJ2-1 17 few TRBV5-1 TGCGCCAGCAGCAGTACCGGGACAGGGGGCGAGGTCAATGAGCAGTTCTTC CASSSTGTGGEVNEQFF
. TRBJ2-1 12 many TRBV20-1 TGCAGTGCTAGAGATTTCGACAATGAGCAGTTCTTC CSARDFDNEQFF
TRBD1 TRBJ2-5 16 . TRBV14 TGTGCCAGCAGCCATTGGGGGACAGGGATCCAAGAGACCCAGTACTTC CASSHWGTGIQETQYF
TRBD1 TRBJ2-3 13 few TRBV10-3 TGTGCCATCAAGGGACAGAGCACAGATACGCAGTATTTT CAIKGQSTDTQYF
TRBD2 TRBJ2-3 13 . TRBV15 TGTGCCACCAGCTGGGGAGGGTCGGATACGCAGTATTTT CATSWGGSDTQYF
. TRBJ1-1 14 . TRBV6-5 TGTGCCAGCAGTTACCCGGGGACGCCGGAAAGGGCTTTCTTT CASSYPGTPERAFF
. TRBJ2-2 14 . TRBV20-1 TGCAGTGCTAGATGGGGATCGGTTACCGGGGAGCTGTTTTTT CSARWGSVTGELFF
. TRBJ2-1 15 many TRBV10-3 TGTGCCATCAGTGCGGACCTGAGCTCCTACAATGAGCAGTTCTTC CAISADLSSYNEQFF
. TRBJ1-1 14 . TRBV6-2/TRBV6-3 TGTGCCAGCAAGCAACAGGGACTGAACACTGAAGCTTTCTTT CASKQQGLNTEAFF
TRBD2 TRBJ2-3 15 many TRBV12-3/TRBV12-4 TGTGCCAGCAGTCTCCAAGCGGGAGGGATAGATACGCAGTATTTT CASSLQAGGIDTQYF
TRBD2 TRBJ2-1 15 many TRBV7-8 TGTGCCAGCGCCGGGACTAGCGAAGCCTACAATGAGCAGTTCTTC CASAGTSEAYNEQFF
TRBD2 TRBJ2-1 12 . TRBV24-1 TGTGCCACCAGTGACCGTAGCGGGAGTGGAATCTTC CATSDRSGSGIF
TRBD1 TRBJ1-2 16 few TRBV11-2 TGTGCCAGCAGCTTAGATCCGGGACAGGGCACCTATGGCTACACCTTC CASSLDPGQGTYGYTF
. TRBJ2-5 19 . TRBV3-1 TGTGCCAGCAGCCAAATCCAAGCCCCCCCCAACCCGGCCGAGGAGACCCAGTACTTC CASSQIQAPPNPAEETQYF
. TRBJ2-4 14 . TRBV19 TGTGCCAGTAGTATGGCGGGCAGCGGAAACATTCAGTACTTC CASSMAGSGNIQYF
TRBD1 TRBJ1-5 15 many TRBV7-2 TGTGCCAGCAGCCCTACAGGGGACGACGGTCAGCCCCAGCATTTT CASSPTGDDGQPQHF
. TRBJ2-3 15 many TRBV5-1 TGCGCCAGCAGCCCCTCAGGAGGGGGGGAAGATACGCAGTATTTT CASSPSGGGEDTQYF
. TRBJ2-5 15 few TRBV12-3/TRBV12-4 TGTGCCAGCACCCCGAATGGGGATCCCCAAGAGACCCAGTACTTC CASTPNGDPQETQYF
TRBD1 TRBJ2-1 15 many TRBV20-1 TGCAGTGCTAGAGTACTACAGGGGTCCTACAATGAGCAGTTCTTC CSARVLQGSYNEQFF
. TRBJ1-1 16 . TRBV6-2/TRBV6-3 TGTGCCAGCAGCCCCGCCCCAGGGTGGGTTAGCACTGAAGCTTTCTTT CASSPAPGWVSTEAFF
TRBD1 TRBJ2-2 15 many TRBV5-1 TGCGCCAGCAGCTTACGACAGGGATCCACCGGGGAGCTGTTTTTT CASSLRQGSTGELFF
TRBD2 TRBJ2-1 15 . TRBV5-4 TGTGCCAGCAGCCCGGGACTAGCGGAGTGGGATGAGCAGTTCTTC CASSPGLAEWDEQFF
. TRBJ2-7 13 . TRBV18 TGTGCCAGCTCACCATCGGGCTCGGACGAGCAGTACTTC CASSPSGSDEQYF
. TRBJ2-7 13 few TRBV12-3/TRBV12-4 TGTGCCAGCAGCAGGGACCCGATATACGAGCAGTACTTC CASSRDPIYEQYF
. TRBJ2-3 14 many TRBV29-1 TGCAGGGCCCAAGCGAGATTAAGCACAGATACGCAGTATTTT CRAQARLSTDTQYF
. TRBJ1-6 15 few TRBV18 TGTGCCAGCTCACCAGGCGGAACCTATAATTCACCCCTCCACTTT CASSPGGTYNSPLHF
. TRBJ2-1 12 many TRBV20-1 TGCAGTGCTAGAGACCCTACCAGAGAGCAGTTCTTC CSARDPTREQFF
. TRBJ2-6 18 many TRBV11-1 TGTGCCAGCAGCTCCGGAGGGGGACACACCTCTGGGGCCAACGTCCTGACTTTC CASSSGGGHTSGANVLTF
TRBD1 TRBJ2-1 17 few TRBV7-9 TGTGCCAGCAGTTTGGCCGAAGGGACAGGGGGCTTTTATGAGCAGTTCTTC CASSLAEGTGGFYEQFF